This entry concerns a single TCR beta chain. The data stem from a study of cytomegalovirus exposure and HLA in healthy donors. CDR3 length equals 19 residues. Germline trimming cut 1 base from V and 1 base from J; bases unmatched to any gene: 16. This PCR relied on a set of 60 Vbeta primers and 13 Jbeta primers. The protocol was immunoSEQ multiplex PCR, while the TCRdb copy is restricted to in-frame clones and leaves out a portion. This table holds some 210,000 clones, about 80% found once. The clonotype originates from a woman aged 50 to 65 in good health and CMV-seropositive. The sample comprised PBMCs. The rearrangement uses TRBV5-3 and TRBJ2-5; TRBD2 aligns across 7 bases. TRBV5-3 is noted as an ORF with a role that remains uncertain. CDR3 sequence (DNA): TGTGCCAGAAGCTTGTGTTGGATGAGCGGGGAGACACCCCAAGAGACCCAGTACTTC. Amino acids: CARSLCWMSGETPQETQYF.